These 16 T cell receptor beta chains were sequenced from one sample in a study of T-cell reconstitution after alpha-beta-depleted transplantation in children. A library of TCRbeta sequences, prepared with unique molecular identifiers, was generated. MiXCR, applied by TCRdb to the PCR reads, yields one record per CDR3 protein. The sample holds about 58,000 distinct CDR3 sequences; 44% are singletons and the top ten take approximately 98%. This specimen consisted of PBMCs, mostly from graft donor cells, obtained 360 days after TCRalphabeta/CD19-depleted stem cell transplant. These receptors originate from a male patient aged 5 to 17 who had a stem cell transplant for acute lymphoblastic leukemia, so the T cells may come from the graft donor.

V is TRBV3-1 and J is TRBJ1-2, with D possibly matching TRBD1 (6 bases). The length of the CDR3 is 13 residues. Per the germline V gene, CDR1 is LGHDT and CDR2 is YNNKEL (reference sequence). Trimming removed 0 bases from V and 6 bases from J, with 8 bases in between. DNA for the CDR3: TGTGCCAGCAGCCAAGATTACAGGGATGGCTACACCTTC. Its protein product is CASSQDYRDGYTF.

V is TRBV7-6 and J is TRBJ2-7; D is tentatively TRBD1 or TRBD2 (5 bases each). Per germline, CDR1 SGHVS and CDR2 FNYEAQ. Trimming cost V 2 bases and J 3 bases, with 11 bases left between them. The CDR3 contains 14 residues. The CDR3 is CASSLWAGSYEQYF. The DNA for the CDR3 is TGTGCCAGCAGCTTATGGGCAGGGAGCTACGAGCAGTACTTC.

This rearrangement joins TRBV28 to TRBJ2-7, with 12 bases aligning to TRBD2. Germline CDR1 and CDR2: MDHEN and SYDVKM. V lost 3 bases, J lost 0 bases, and 3 bases stayed unmatched. The CDR3 contains 16 residues. CDR3 sequence reads: CASSFLGLAGSYEQYF. The CDR3 nucleotides read TGTGCCAGCAGTTTCTTGGGACTAGCGGGCTCCTACGAGCAGTACTTC.

This clonotype was seen only a few times. The chain is built from TRBV27 and TRBJ2-1; 7 nucleotides align to TRBD1. The germline V gene has CDR1 MNHEY and CDR2 SMNVEV (reference sequence). This CDR3 has 15 residues. V lost 4 bases to trimming and J lost 4 bases; unmatched junction nucleotides: 7. CDR3 loop: CASSWRQGLYNEQFF. The CDR3 DNA follows: TGTGCCAGCAGTTGGAGACAGGGCCTTTACAATGAGCAGTTCTTC.

This clonotype was found a few times. The rearrangement links TRBV7-6 to TRBJ2-1, with TRBD2 matching over 7 bases. Germline CDR1 and CDR2: SGHVS and FNYEAQ. The CDR3 spans 13 residues. V lost 5 bases to trimming and J lost 15 bases; unmatched junction nucleotides: 13. The CDR3 DNA is TGTGCCAGCAGCCCCAGTGTGAGGGAGGGGAGGTTCTTC. Its protein is CASSPSVREGRFF.

This chain joins TRBV6-5 and TRBJ2-7; possibly TRBD2 for D (5 bases). The germline CDR1 and CDR2 sequences are MNHEY and SVGAGI. Trimming removed 2 bases at V and 4 bases at J, with 18 bases between. The CDR3 spans 16 residues. In DNA form, the CDR3 reads TGTGCCAGCAGTTACAGGATCGGAGGCGTCTCTTACGAGCAGTACTTC. Translated: CASSYRIGGVSYEQYF.

The J gene is TRBJ2-7, the V gene TRBV7-6; 8 bases match TRBD2. Unmatched junction bases numbered 13, after V lost 6 bases and J lost 6 bases. The CDR3 consists of 15 residues. The germline gives CDR1 SGHVS, CDR2 FNYEAQ. The CDR3 here is CASRIEVAGGGEQYF. For the CDR3, the DNA is TGTGCCAGCAGGATAGAGGTGGCGGGGGGAGGCGAGCAGTACTTC. The full variable domain, completed using reference TRBV7-6 and TRBJ2-7, is GAGVSQSPRYKVTKRGQDVALRCDPISGHVSLYWYRQALGQGPEFLTYFNYEAQQDKSGLPNDRFSAERPEGSISTLTIQRTEQRDSAMYRCASRIEVAGGGEQYFGPGTRLTVT.

The V gene is TRBV29-1, the J gene TRBJ2-7, with D unresolved. V lost 4 bases to trimming and J lost 3 bases, with 10 bases between them. The CDR3 runs 12 residues. The germline V gene has CDR1 SQVTM and CDR2 ANQGSEA. The CDR3 DNA reads as TGCAGCGTTGGCGTAAGGAGCTACGAGCAGTACTTC. This sequence encodes CSVGVRSYEQYF.

This clonotype was observed a few times. The junction does not match germline at one end; this may be a read error. The V call is TRBV7-9, the J call TRBJ1-3; a possible D gene is TRBD1 (5 bases). The CDR3 contains 17 residues. Germline CDR1 is SEHNR and CDR2 is FQNEAQ (reference sequence). CDR3 DNA sequence: TGTGCCAGCACCTTACAGAACCTGGGGCTCTCTGGAAACACCATATATTTT. Residues: CASTLQNLGLSGNTIYF.

J is TRBJ2-4 and V is TRBV4-3, with D possibly TRBD1 on 5 matching bases. V lost 4 bases and J 9 bases, leaving 13 bases between the germline ends. Germline values: CDR1 LGHNA, CDR2 YSLEER. The CDR3 has 13 residues. This CDR3 is CASSLATRGIQYF. DNA for the CDR3: TGCGCCAGCAGCCTCGCAACAAGGGGCATTCAGTACTTC.

The chain has TRBV12-3 or TRBV12-4 and TRBJ2-3; D perhaps matches TRBD2 (6 bases). The length of the CDR3 is 17 residues. V gave up 6 bases and J gave up 2 bases, with 21 bases separating them. CDR3 sequence: CASRAPLPGLFTDTQYF. The CDR3 coding sequence is TGTGCCAGCAGAGCGCCCCTTCCGGGACTTTTCACAGATACGCAGTATTTT.

The chain combines TRBV5-1 with TRBJ2-2, with no clear D. Germline CDR1 and CDR2: SGHRS and YFSETQ. Trimming left V 0 bases short and J 3 bases short, with 12 bases between. The CDR3 spans 16 residues. CDR3 loop: CASSLGHEAYTGELFF. The CDR3 DNA reads as TGCGCCAGCAGCTTGGGACATGAGGCGTACACCGGGGAGCTGTTTTTT.

The chain recombines TRBV7-2 with TRBJ2-1; D remains unclear. The V and J ends lost 6 bases and 0 bases respectively, with 9 bases between them. The CDR3 totals 14 residues. Germline V gene data show CDR1 as SGHTA and CDR2 as FQGNSA. The CDR3: CASRRFSSYNEQFF. DNA for the CDR3: TGTGCCAGCAGAAGGTTCAGCTCCTACAATGAGCAGTTCTTC.

The table lists this clonotype with a few counts. The chain uses TRBV12-3 or TRBV12-4 and TRBJ1-3; D ambiguous. The V end was cut by 5 bases, the J end by 5 bases, with 7 bases between. This CDR3 is built from 12 residues. The CDR3 loop is CASSLGRNTIYF. The DNA for the CDR3 is TGTGCCAGCAGTCTCGGCAGAAACACCATATATTTT.

CDR3 bases: TGTGCCATCAGTGAGCCGGGACTAGCGGGAGGGGTGTACCAAGAGACCCAGTACTTC. Its protein is CAISEPGLAGGVYQETQYF. The rearrangement uses TRBV10-3 and TRBJ2-5; 16 positions match TRBD2. The CDR3 contains 19 residues. The J segment lost 0 bases and the V segment lost 2 bases, leaving 6 bases of the junction unmatched. The germline gives CDR1 ENHRY, CDR2 SYGVKD.

This clonotype was counted between two and nine times. This sequence joins TRBV7-6 and TRBJ2-1; 10 bases align to TRBD2. The CDR3 totals 16 residues. V shed 4 bases, J shed 10 bases, and the junction held 13 bases outside the gene matches. The V gene's germline CDR1 is SGHVS and CDR2 FNYEAQ. CDR3 sequence (DNA): TGTGCCAGCAGCTCCAGGGGGAGCGGGAGGGCCCACGAGCAGTTCTTC. Its protein is CASSSRGSGRAHEQFF.